This entry lists 16 T cell receptor beta chains sequenced from one sample in a study of identical twins. From the 5' RACE reads, TCRdb called clonotypes with MiXCR, one entry per CDR3 protein. The sample records roughly 240,000 distinct CDR3 sequences, 7.5% being singletons. These data also formed part of another study, on yellow fever vaccine responses in identical twins.

Sequenced sample: CD8+ T cells sorted from blood. The receptors were sampled from a woman aged 18-29 years in good health.

The rearrangement joins TRBV7-3 to TRBJ2-3, with 9 positions matching TRBD2. Germline CDR1 SGHTA, CDR2 FQGTGA. Losses at the gene ends were 5 bases for V and 4 bases for J; bases not matched to a gene: 4. The CDR3 runs to 14 residues. Written as DNA, the CDR3 is TGTGCCAGCAGCCTCGGGACTAGCCCAGATACGCAGTATTTT. Amino acid sequence: CASSLGTSPDTQYF.

This clonotype occurred a few times. V and J are TRBV6-1 and TRBJ2-5, with 7 bases identical to TRBD1. Looked up from germline, CDR1 is MNHNS and CDR2 is SASEGT. The CDR3 contains 16 residues. V gave up 8 bases and J gave up 4 bases; unmatched junction bases: 16. DNA of the CDR3: TGTGCCAGCGCCGCTCGAACAAGGAGGACAGGAGAGACCCAGTACTTC. This gives the protein CASAARTRRTGETQYF.

The V gene is TRBV2, the J gene TRBJ2-7, with 9 bases identical to TRBD1. The germline V gene encodes CDR1 SNHLY and CDR2 FYNNEI. The CDR3 is made up of 14 amino acids. V lost 8 bases to trimming and J lost 5 bases; unmatched junction nucleotides: 10. CDR3 nucleotide sequence: TGTGCCAGCGAACTGGGACAGGGTTTACACGAGCAGTACTTC. Amino acids: CASELGQGLHEQYF.

This rearrangement joins TRBV20-1 to TRBJ2-1; D is unresolved. V was shortened by 3 bases and J by 13 bases, with 13 bases between the two germline ends. The CDR3 contains 11 residues. CDR1 is DFQATT, CDR2 SNEGSKA, per germline (reference sequence). The CDR3 loop is CSASSRQVQFF. CDR3 bases: TGCAGTGCTAGTAGCCGCCAGGTTCAGTTCTTC.

This clonotype appeared a few times. The CDR3 coding sequence is TGCAGTGCTAGTACGGGGGGCGACACAGATACGCAGTATTTT. The encoded protein is CSASTGGDTDTQYF. The chain links TRBV20-1 to TRBJ2-3; tentative D call: TRBD2 (7 bases). The CDR3 is 14 residues long. Looked up from germline, CDR1 is DFQATT and CDR2 is SNEGSKA (reference sequence). V shed 3 bases and J shed 2 bases, with 12 bases lying between them.

This clonotype was counted at least ten times. This CDR3 is CASSLPTGNDYNEQFF. In nucleotides, the CDR3 is TGCGCCAGCAGCCTCCCGACAGGGAATGACTACAATGAGCAGTTCTTC. V usage is TRBV5-1 and J usage is TRBJ2-1, with 7 bases fitting TRBD1. This CDR3 contains 16 residues. V was clipped by 4 bases and J by 3 bases; unmatched bases: 10. Looked up from germline, CDR1 is SGHRS and CDR2 is YFSETQ.

This clonotype was seen more than once but under ten times. The chain combines TRBV28 with TRBJ1-2; D might be TRBD1 (5 bases). The CDR3 is 12 residues long. Germline loops: CDR1 MDHEN, CDR2 SYDVKM. Trimming cost V 6 bases and J 14 bases, with 19 bases left between them. CDR3 DNA sequence: TGTGCCAGCAGCCTAACCGTTCGGGGGAGAACCTTC. Translated, it gives CASSLTVRGRTF.

At least ten counts were recorded for this clonotype. The rearrangement links TRBV4-1 to TRBJ1-5; D perhaps matches TRBD1 (5 bases). CDR3 size: 15 residues. Between the trimmed V and J ends, which lost 0 bases and 6 bases, there was a span of 12 bases. The V gene's germline CDR1 is MGHRA and CDR2 YSYEKL. As DNA, the CDR3 is TGCGCCAGCAGCCAAGACAGGGCTGTGTCTCAGCCCCAGCATTTT. Protein sequence: CASSQDRAVSQPQHF.

This clonotype came up a few times. The rearrangement joins TRBV15 to TRBJ1-6; D gene ambiguous. The CDR3 runs 14 residues. Trimming stripped 4 bases from V and 9 bases from J, with 13 bases between. Germline lookup yields CDR1 LNHNV and CDR2 YYDKDF (reference sequence). The CDR3 bases are TGTGCCACCAGCAACCGACTGCCCGGTTCACCCCTCCACTTT. Its protein product is CATSNRLPGSPLHF.

This clonotype showed up many times. The CDR3 DNA follows: TGTGCCAGCAGCTTACCGTTCGGACTAGCCGGGTCGAGGAATGAGCAGTTCTTC. This translates into CASSLPFGLAGSRNEQFF. The chain couples TRBV11-1 to TRBJ2-1; 8 nucleotides line up with TRBD2. This CDR3 contains 18 residues. The trim removed 2 bases at V and 7 bases at J, leaving 16 bases unmatched. Germline V CDR1 and CDR2: SGHAT, FQDESV (reference sequence).

This clonotype was observed a few times. The V call is TRBV28, the J call TRBJ2-7; D may be TRBD2 (5 bases). Per germline, CDR1 MDHEN and CDR2 SYDVKM. The CDR3 consists of 16 residues. Trimming took off 6 bases at V and 5 bases at J, with 23 bases between the two ends. The chain's CDR3 is CASSLRDLGLGDEQYF. The CDR3 bases are TGTGCCAGCAGCCTCCGTGATTTGGGTCTCGGGGACGAGCAGTACTTC. Based on the CDR3 plus reference TRBV28 and TRBJ2-7, the full variable domain is DVKVTQSSRYLVKRTGEKVFLECVQDMDHENMFWYRQDPGLGLRLIYFSYDVKMKEKGDIPEGYSVSREKKERFSLILESASTNQTSMYLCASSLRDLGLGDEQYFGPGTRLTVT.

This clonotype was counted between two and nine times. The gene calls are TRBV9 and TRBJ2-7; no firm D call. The germline V gene encodes CDR1 SGDLS and CDR2 YYNGEE. The germline V and J ends were trimmed by 0 bases and 3 bases, with 10 bases remaining between them. The CDR3 has 14 amino acids. CDR3 region: CASSVADTSYEQYF. The CDR3 DNA follows: TGTGCCAGCAGCGTAGCCGACACAAGCTACGAGCAGTACTTC.

This clonotype was counted at least ten times. The chain employs TRBV10-3 and TRBJ2-5; the match to TRBD2 covers 8 bases. This CDR3 is 14 amino acids long. The J segment lost 2 bases and the V segment lost 5 bases, leaving 4 bases of the junction unmatched. CDR1 is ENHRY and CDR2 is SYGVKD in the germline V gene. In DNA, the CDR3 is TGTGCCATCAGTCGGGGGGGAAATCAAGAGACCCAGTACTTC. It yields the protein CAISRGGNQETQYF.

The rearrangement uses TRBV6-1 and TRBJ1-1, with D uncertain. CDR1 MNHNS and CDR2 SASEGT come from the germline V gene. The CDR3 is 13 residues long. Trimming shortened V by 4 bases and J by 6 bases, and 12 bases separated the two germline ends. CDR3 residues: CASSGPWHPEAFF. In DNA, the CDR3 is TGTGCCAGCAGTGGCCCTTGGCACCCTGAAGCTTTCTTT.

The chain employs TRBV29-1 and TRBJ2-3, with a possible D match to TRBD2 (5 bases). The V end was cut by 7 bases, the J end by 1 base, with 15 bases between. The CDR3 loop spans 14 amino acids. Germline V gene data show CDR1 as SQVTM and CDR2 as ANQGSEA. CDR3 residues: CSGGRAGGTDTQYF. The DNA for the CDR3 is TGCAGCGGAGGCCGGGCCGGGGGCACAGATACGCAGTATTTT.

The sample holds many counts of this clonotype. The rearrangement joins TRBV29-1 to TRBJ2-7; 10 nucleotides line up with TRBD1. There are 15 residues in the CDR3. V lost 6 bases, J lost 1 base, and 9 bases stayed unmatched. The germline V gene encodes CDR1 SQVTM and CDR2 ANQGSEA. CDR3 sequence reads: CSVTGTGVTSYEQYF. In DNA, the CDR3 is TGCAGCGTCACCGGGACAGGGGTAACATCCTACGAGCAGTACTTC.